This TCR beta chain derives from a study of blood T cell repertoires in COVID-19. As for the study in general: The analysed material was cDNA or gDNA that came from T cells, B-cell-depleted T cells, or PBMCs.

Trimming at V came to 5 bases and at J to 8 bases, leaving 8 bases not matched to a gene. Per germline, CDR1 LNHDA and CDR2 SQIVND (reference sequence). The CDR3 is made up of 14 amino acids. Libraries were prepared by immunoSEQ multiplex PCR; TCRdb keeps only in-frame clonotypes and omits some of them. This table holds roughly 120,000 clones, 85% found once. This receptor was taken from a man aged 35 to 55 with acute or convalescent COVID-19. The chain has TRBV19 and TRBJ2-1, with 8 bases aligning to TRBD1. Sequenced material: peripheral blood. The CDR3 DNA follows: TGTGCCAGTAGTTCTGGACAGGGCGGCGATGAGCAGTTCTTC. It translates to CASSSGQGGDEQFF.